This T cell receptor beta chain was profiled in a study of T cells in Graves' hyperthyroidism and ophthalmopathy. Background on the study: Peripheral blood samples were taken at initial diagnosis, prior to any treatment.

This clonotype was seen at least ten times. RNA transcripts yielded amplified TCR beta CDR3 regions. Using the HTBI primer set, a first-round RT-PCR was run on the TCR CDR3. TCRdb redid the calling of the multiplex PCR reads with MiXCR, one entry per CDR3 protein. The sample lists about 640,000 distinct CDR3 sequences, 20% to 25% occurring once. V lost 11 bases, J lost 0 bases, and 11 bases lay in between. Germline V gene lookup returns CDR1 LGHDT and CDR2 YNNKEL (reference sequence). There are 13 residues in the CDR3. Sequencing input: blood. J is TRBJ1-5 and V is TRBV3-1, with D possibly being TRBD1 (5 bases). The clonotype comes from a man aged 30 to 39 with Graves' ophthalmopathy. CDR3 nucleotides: TGTGCCCAGGGACGGAATAGCAATCAGCCCCAGCATTTT. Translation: CAQGRNSNQPQHF.